This T cell receptor beta chain was recorded in a study of PD-1 blockade in classical Hodgkin lymphoma (dated by TCRdb to 2020 to 2021). As for the study more broadly: To define a peripheral blood immune signature of response to PD-1 blockade in classical Hodgkin lymphoma, the study combined TCR beta sequencing with CyTOF. Study-wide conclusions, independent of this receptor: Baseline TCR diversity was reported as lower in newly diagnosed patients than in healthy donors, and lower still in relapsed/refractory patients. The study covered only a single clinical trial cohort, and the causes of the repertoire differences, possibly disease activity or prior therapy, were still not defined.

The Qiagen DNeasy kit was used to extract genomic DNA from unsorted PBMCs and from the negatively selected CD4+ and CD8+ fractions. Using primers that anneal to V and J segments, immunoSEQ multiplex PCR amplified the TCR beta CDR3 regions. A synthetic immune receptor repertoire was used to minimize amplification bias, and any remaining bias was removed computationally after sequencing. On the authors' methods: Repertoire diversity was quantified as the Shannon entropy index using custom Python scripts. Unsorted, CD4+ and CD8+ repertoires were examined separately, except in combined analyses, for which CD4+ and CD8+ sequences were merged in silico. TCRdb provides this immuneACCESS table in a form limited to in-frame rearrangements. Some clones are lacking; in checked studies, under half of them reflect an unresolved V gene, and why the rest are absent is not known. From that table come the V and J calls and clone size; the DNA was used to work out D and trimming. For this sample the table gives 20,000 to 30,000 clones, of which 91% were detected only once. Of the sample, roughly 0.58% falls within the top ten clones.

Sample time point, as interpreted from the label and publication: newly diagnosed, previously untreated cHL patient sample. Using a Miltenyi CD4+ T cell isolation kit, CD4+ T cells were purified from thawed PBMCs through magnetic negative selection. PBMCs from patients with newly diagnosed, previously untreated classical Hodgkin lymphoma were sequenced as a comparison group for the relapsed/refractory trial patients. Peripheral blood was collected in 8 mL Vacutainer Cell Preparation Tubes, from which PBMCs were isolated by centrifugation and then cryopreserved. Purified CD4+ and CD8+ fractions were prepared only for cases where an additional PBMC sample was available. Magnetically labelled cells were depleted on LS columns in a quadroMACS separator, and the flow-through was collected as the purified fraction. Ends trimmed: V by 7 bases, J by 0 bases; bases unmatched to a gene: 9. Inclusive of the bounding cysteine and phenylalanine, the CDR3 is 17 residues long. The entry retains the CDR3 DNA only, 51 bases that are in frame from base 1.

A note on this clone: No cognate antigen has been identified for it. Base qualities are not provided; no much larger clone lies one nucleotide away.

The V and J genes are TRBV23-1 and TRBJ1-4; 9 middle bases align to TRBD1. TRBV23-1 is an ORF; its function is uncertain. This TCR came from a human donor with classical Hodgkin lymphoma. Sequencing input: CD4+ T cells from blood. For the CDR3, the sequence is CASNRDREPATNEKLFF. The nucleotides are TGCGCCAGCAACCGGGACAGGGAACCTGCAACTAATGAAAAACTGTTTTTT.